The rows below give T cell receptor beta chains drawn from one sample of a study of shared clonotypes between healthy human individuals. The table came from immunoSEQ multiplex PCR; TCRdb's copy has only in-frame clones and leaves some out. The repertoire holds under 2,000,000 clones, with about 95% as singletons. The sequencing sample was made of naive CD8+ T cells sorted from blood. The receptors here all came from a man between 18 and 29 years old in good health. The CDR3 runs from the conserved cysteine through the conserved F or W. The D gene is left open where the match is weak. Clone size is shown for a subset of rows, as once, few, many or a class of expanded clone.

NA,TRBD1,TRBJ1-1,TRBV4-1,CASSQRGTGGTEAFF,TGCGCCAGCAGCCAACGTGGGACAGGGGGCACTGAAGCTTTCTTT
NA,TRBD2,TRBJ2-7,TRBV28,CASSSSGGEYEQYF,TGTGCCAGCAGTTCCAGCGGGGGGGAGTACGAGCAGTACTTC
once,NA,TRBJ1-6,TRBV4-3,CASSQNYIETGPTYPPLHF,TGCGCCAGCAGCCAAAATTACATTGAAACCGGGCCCACATATCCACCCCTCCACTTT
NA,NA,TRBJ1-4,TRBV7-9,CASSSEVLGEKLFF,TGTGCCAGCAGCTCCGAGGTACTGGGTGAAAAACTGTTTTTT
NA,NA,TRBJ1-3,TRBV9,CASSDPLDNSGNTIYF,TGTGCCAGCAGCGACCCGCTGGACAACTCTGGAAACACCATATATTTT
NA,NA,TRBJ2-3,TRBV6-1,CASRPREDTQYF,TGTGCCAGCCGCCCAAGGGAAGATACGCAGTATTTT
NA,NA,TRBJ2-1,TRBV7-9,CASSLRIGDEQFF,TGTGCCAGCAGCTTACGTATTGGGGATGAGCAGTTCTTC
NA,TRBD2,TRBJ2-7,TRBV5-4,CASSSLDAGGEQYF,TGTGCCAGCAGCTCTCTGGACGCGGGGGGCGAGCAGTACTTC
NA,TRBD1,TRBJ1-5,TRBV6-5,CASIRQGDQPQHF,TGTGCCAGCATCAGACAGGGAGATCAGCCCCAGCATTTT
NA,NA,TRBJ2-5,TRBV6-1,CASTRGQGFGETQYF,TGTGCCAGCACCCGGGGTCAGGGCTTCGGGGAGACCCAGTACTTC
NA,NA,TRBJ1-1,TRBV6-5,CASTTGSAEAFF,TGTGCCAGCACCACAGGGTCGGCTGAAGCTTTCTTT
NA,TRBD2,TRBJ2-3,TRBV7-6,CASSPLTSGMTDTQYF,TGTGCCAGCAGCCCCTTGACTAGCGGGATGACAGATACGCAGTATTTT
NA,NA,TRBJ1-4,TRBV28,CASSYTGRSNEKLFF,TGTGCCAGCAGTTACACCGGAAGGTCGAATGAAAAACTGTTTTTT
NA,TRBD1,TRBJ1-6,TRBV28,CASASQGVAPYSPLHF,TGTGCCAGCGCCTCGCAGGGGGTTGCACCCTATTCACCCCTCCACTTT
NA,TRBD2,TRBJ2-7,TRBV11-2,CASSLGNGLASEQYF,TGTGCCAGCAGCTTAGGGAACGGACTAGCGTCCGAGCAGTACTTC
NA,NA,TRBJ2-2,TRBV6-6,CASTPMGLNTGELFF,TGTGCCAGCACCCCGATGGGCCTGAACACCGGGGAGCTGTTTTTT
NA,TRBD1,TRBJ1-2,TRBV10-1,CASSDDRDAGYTF,TGCGCCAGCAGTGACGACAGGGACGCTGGCTACACCTTC
NA,NA,TRBJ2-5,TRBV9,CASSHDWGDGETQYF,TGTGCCAGCAGCCACGACTGGGGGGATGGAGAGACCCAGTACTTC
once,TRBD2,TRBJ2-1,TRBV2,CASKRTSGGSSYNEQFF,TGTGCCAGCAAGAGGACTAGCGGGGGGAGCTCCTACAATGAGCAGTTCTTC
NA,NA,TRBJ2-1,TRBV15,CATSRDWSQAEEQFF,TGTGCCACCAGCAGAGATTGGAGCCAGGCCGAGGAGCAGTTCTTC
NA,NA,TRBJ2-7,TRBV27,CASSLSIDYEQYF,TGTGCCAGCAGTTTATCGATTGATTACGAGCAGTACTTC
NA,NA,TRBJ2-7,TRBV6-4,CASSLSSAIEQYF,TGTGCCAGCAGTCTTTCATCCGCCATCGAGCAGTACTTC
once,TRBD2,TRBJ2-1,TRBV7-9,CASSFKTGGTSGYNEQFF,TGTGCCAGCAGCTTCAAGACAGGAGGGACTAGCGGTTACAATGAGCAGTTCTTC
NA,NA,TRBJ2-2,TRBV4-2,CASSQASFDGNTGELFF,TGTGCCAGCAGCCAAGCCTCTTTCGACGGGAACACCGGGGAGCTGTTTTTT
NA,TRBD2,TRBJ2-5,TRBV28,CASSFGVSGGYQETQYF,TGTGCCAGCAGTTTCGGGGTTAGCGGGGGGTACCAAGAGACCCAGTACTTC
NA,TRBD1,TRBJ2-7,TRBV4-2,CASSPGGYEQYF,TGTGCCAGCAGCCCAGGGGGATACGAGCAGTACTTC
NA,TRBD2,TRBJ2-1,TRBV4-3,CASSQVGREGQGNEQFF,TGCGCCAGCAGCCAAGTGGGGCGGGAGGGCCAGGGCAATGAGCAGTTCTTC
NA,TRBD1,TRBJ2-2,TRBV10-2,CASSDGDRNTGELFF,TGCGCCAGCAGTGACGGGGACAGGAACACCGGGGAGCTGTTTTTT
NA,NA,TRBJ2-7,TRBV5-6,CASSNQGDEQYF,TGTGCCAGCAGCAACCAGGGAGACGAGCAGTACTTC
NA,TRBD1,TRBJ1-2,TRBV6-6,CASGDRGTYGYTF,TGTGCCAGCGGGGACAGGGGGACTTATGGCTACACCTTC
NA,NA,TRBJ2-1,TRBV30,CAWSGSYNEQFF,TGTGCCTGGAGTGGATCCTACAATGAGCAGTTCTTC
NA,TRBD1,TRBJ2-7,TRBV13,CASSLGQGAGEQYF,TGTGCCAGCAGCTTAGGGCAGGGGGCAGGGGAGCAGTACTTC
NA,NA,TRBJ2-1,TRBV29-1,CSVEDPGDSFQFF,TGCAGCGTTGAAGACCCGGGGGACTCCTTTCAGTTCTTC
NA,TRBD1,TRBJ2-1,TRBV27,CASSTTGTVYNEQFF,TGTGCCAGCAGTACCACCGGGACAGTCTACAATGAGCAGTTCTTC
NA,TRBD2,TRBJ2-7,TRBV4-3,CASSQVETSHEQYF,TGCGCCAGCAGCCAAGTAGAGACTAGCCACGAGCAGTACTTC
NA,NA,TRBJ2-1,TRBV11-2,CASRGLLDEQFF,TGTGCCAGCAGGGGGCTGCTCGATGAGCAGTTCTTC
NA,NA,TRBJ1-1,TRBV30,CAWRWGAEAFF,TGTGCCTGGAGGTGGGGGGCTGAAGCTTTCTTT
few,NA,TRBJ1-2,TRBV7-9,CASSRDRAEGYTF,TGTGCCAGCAGCCGGGACCGCGCAGAGGGCTACACCTTC
NA,NA,TRBJ2-7,TRBV5-6,CASSFRELKYEQYF,TGTGCCAGCAGCTTCCGGGAGTTAAAGTACGAGCAGTACTTC
NA,NA,TRBJ2-7,TRBV4-3,CASSQEYRWVYEQYF,TGCGCCAGCAGCCAAGAGTATCGATGGGTCTACGAGCAGTACTTC
NA,NA,TRBJ1-3,TRBV2,CASSTAGNTIYF,TGTGCCAGCAGTACAGCTGGAAACACCATATATTTT
NA,NA,TRBJ1-2,TRBV6-1,CASSELGTVDGYTF,TGTGCCAGCAGTGAACTCGGGACGGTTGATGGCTACACCTTC
NA,TRBD2,TRBJ2-7,TRBV18,CASSRVPGLAGTTHEQYF,TGTGCCAGCTCACGAGTCCCGGGACTAGCGGGAACTACCCACGAGCAGTACTTC
NA,NA,TRBJ2-6,TRBV14,CASSQEGRNILPGANVLTF,TGTGCCAGCAGCCAAGAGGGCAGGAATATACTCCCTGGGGCCAACGTCCTGACTTTC
NA,NA,TRBJ2-7,TRBV13,CASSLGGSSYEQYF,TGTGCCAGCAGCTTAGGAGGGAGCTCCTACGAGCAGTACTTC
NA,TRBD2,TRBJ2-7,TRBV7-9,CASSDQTSQQQYF,TGTGCCAGCAGCGATCAGACTAGCCAGCAGCAGTACTTC
NA,NA,TRBJ1-6,TRBV30,CAWSVGEGNSPLHF,TGTGCCTGGAGTGTAGGGGAGGGTAATTCACCCCTCCACTTT
NA,NA,TRBJ2-1,TRBV4-3,CASSQEKRSSYNEQFF,TGCGCCAGCAGCCAAGAAAAGCGGAGCTCCTACAATGAGCAGTTCTTC
NA,TRBD2,TRBJ2-2,TRBV7-6,CASSSQTSGNTGELFF,TGTGCCAGCAGCTCCCAGACTAGCGGGAATACCGGGGAGCTGTTTTTT